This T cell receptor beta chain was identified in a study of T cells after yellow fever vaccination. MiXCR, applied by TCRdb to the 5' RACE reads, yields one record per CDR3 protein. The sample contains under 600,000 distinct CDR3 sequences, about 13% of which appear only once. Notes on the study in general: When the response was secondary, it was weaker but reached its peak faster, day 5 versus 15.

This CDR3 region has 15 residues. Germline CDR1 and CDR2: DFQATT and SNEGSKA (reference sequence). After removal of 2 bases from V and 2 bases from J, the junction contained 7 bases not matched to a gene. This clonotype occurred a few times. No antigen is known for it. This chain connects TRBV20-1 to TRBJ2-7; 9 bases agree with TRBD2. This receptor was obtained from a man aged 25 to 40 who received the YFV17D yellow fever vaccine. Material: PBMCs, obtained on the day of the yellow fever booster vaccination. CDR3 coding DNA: TGCAGTGCTAGAAAAGTTGCGGGAGGGCCCTACGAGCAGTACTTC. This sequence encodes CSARKVAGGPYEQYF.